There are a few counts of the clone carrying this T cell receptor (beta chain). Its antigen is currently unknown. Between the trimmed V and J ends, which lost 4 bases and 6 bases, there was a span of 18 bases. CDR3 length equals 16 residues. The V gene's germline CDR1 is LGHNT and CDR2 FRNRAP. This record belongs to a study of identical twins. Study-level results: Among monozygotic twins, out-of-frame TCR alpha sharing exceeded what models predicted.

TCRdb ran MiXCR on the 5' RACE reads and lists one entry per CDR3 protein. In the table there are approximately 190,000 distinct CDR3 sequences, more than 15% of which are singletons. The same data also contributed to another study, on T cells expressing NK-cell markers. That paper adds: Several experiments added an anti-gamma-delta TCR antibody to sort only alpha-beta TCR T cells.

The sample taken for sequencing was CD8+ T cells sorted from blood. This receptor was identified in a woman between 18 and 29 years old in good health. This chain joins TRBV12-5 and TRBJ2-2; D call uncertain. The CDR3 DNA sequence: TGTGCTAGTGGTTCTCAGTTGCAGATTGGGGCCGGGGAGCTGTTTTTT. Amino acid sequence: CASGSQLQIGAGELFF.